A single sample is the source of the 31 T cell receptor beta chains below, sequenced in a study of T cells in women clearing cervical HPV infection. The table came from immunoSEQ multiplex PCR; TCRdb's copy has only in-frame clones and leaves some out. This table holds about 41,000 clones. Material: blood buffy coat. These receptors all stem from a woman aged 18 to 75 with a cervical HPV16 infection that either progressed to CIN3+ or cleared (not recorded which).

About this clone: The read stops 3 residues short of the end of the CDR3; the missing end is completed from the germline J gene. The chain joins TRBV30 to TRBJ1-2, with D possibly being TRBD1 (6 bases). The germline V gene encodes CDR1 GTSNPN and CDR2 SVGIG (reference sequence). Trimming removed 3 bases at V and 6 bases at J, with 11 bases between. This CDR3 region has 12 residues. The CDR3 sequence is CAWRGGGNGYTF. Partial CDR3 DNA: TGTGCCTGGAGAGGTGGGGGCAATGGC.

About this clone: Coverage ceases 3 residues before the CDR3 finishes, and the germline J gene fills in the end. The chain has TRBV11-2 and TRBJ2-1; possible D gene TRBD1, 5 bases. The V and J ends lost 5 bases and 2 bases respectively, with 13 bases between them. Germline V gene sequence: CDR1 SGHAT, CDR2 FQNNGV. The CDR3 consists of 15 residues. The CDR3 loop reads CASSLSRGPYNEQFF. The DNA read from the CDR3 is TGTGCCAGCAGCCTGTCTAGGGGCCCCTACAATGAG.

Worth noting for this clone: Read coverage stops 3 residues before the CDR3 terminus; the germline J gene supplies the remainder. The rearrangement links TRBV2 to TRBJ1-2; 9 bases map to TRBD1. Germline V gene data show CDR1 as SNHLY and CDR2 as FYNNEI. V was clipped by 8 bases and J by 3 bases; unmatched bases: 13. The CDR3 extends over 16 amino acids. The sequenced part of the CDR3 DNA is TGTGCCAGCGAGGGGACAGGGAACCTCATCGACTATGGC. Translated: CASEGTGNLIDYG. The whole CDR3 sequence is CASEGTGNLIDYGYTF.

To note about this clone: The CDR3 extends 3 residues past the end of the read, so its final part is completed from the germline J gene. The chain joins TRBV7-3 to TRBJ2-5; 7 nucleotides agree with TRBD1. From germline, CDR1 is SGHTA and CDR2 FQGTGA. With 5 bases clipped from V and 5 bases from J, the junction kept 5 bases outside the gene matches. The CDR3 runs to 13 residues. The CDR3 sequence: CASSPTGPETQYF. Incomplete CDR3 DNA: TGTGCCAGCAGCCCGACAGGGCCCGAGACC.

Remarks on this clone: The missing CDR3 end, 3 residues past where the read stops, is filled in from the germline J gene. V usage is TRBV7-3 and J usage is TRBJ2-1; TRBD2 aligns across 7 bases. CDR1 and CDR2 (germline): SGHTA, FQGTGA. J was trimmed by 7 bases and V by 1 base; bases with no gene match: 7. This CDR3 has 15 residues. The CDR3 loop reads CASSLKVAGINEQFF. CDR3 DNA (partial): TGTGCCAGCAGCTTAAAAGTAGCGGGTATAAATGAG. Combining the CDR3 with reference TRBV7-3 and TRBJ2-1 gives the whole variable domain GAGVSQTPSNKVTEKGKYVELRCDPISGHTALYWYRQSLGQGPEFLIYFQGTGAADDSGLPNDRFFAVRPEGSVSTLKIQRTERGDSAVYLCASSLKVAGINEQFFGPGTRLTVL.

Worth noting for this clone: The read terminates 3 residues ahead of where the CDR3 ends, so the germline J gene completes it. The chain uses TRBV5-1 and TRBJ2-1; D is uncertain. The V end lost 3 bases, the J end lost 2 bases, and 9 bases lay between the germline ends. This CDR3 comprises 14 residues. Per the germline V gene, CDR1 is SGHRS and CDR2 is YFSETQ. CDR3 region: CASSYMSPYNEQFF. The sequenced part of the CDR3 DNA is TGCGCCAGCAGCTATATGAGCCCCTACAATGAG.

CDR3 sequence: CSVDEGATADTQYF. CDR3 DNA (partial): TGCAGCGTTGATGAGGGGGCGACAGCGGATACG. V gene TRBV29-1 combines with J gene TRBJ2-3; 7 bases are a match to TRBD1. The read is 3 residues too short to cover the CDR3 end, so that end is filled in from the germline J gene. Germline V gives CDR1 SQVTM, CDR2 ANQGSEA. The CDR3 has 14 amino acids. With 3 bases clipped from V and 6 bases from J, the junction kept 9 bases outside the gene matches.

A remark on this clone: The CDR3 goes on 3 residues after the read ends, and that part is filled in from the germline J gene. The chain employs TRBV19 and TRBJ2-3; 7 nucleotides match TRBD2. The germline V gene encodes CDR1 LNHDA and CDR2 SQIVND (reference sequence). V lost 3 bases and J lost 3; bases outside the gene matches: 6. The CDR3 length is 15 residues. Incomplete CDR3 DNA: TGTGCCAGTAGTATTGGGGGACTAAGGACAGATACG. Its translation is CASSIGGLRTDT. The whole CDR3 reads CASSIGGLRTDTQYF.

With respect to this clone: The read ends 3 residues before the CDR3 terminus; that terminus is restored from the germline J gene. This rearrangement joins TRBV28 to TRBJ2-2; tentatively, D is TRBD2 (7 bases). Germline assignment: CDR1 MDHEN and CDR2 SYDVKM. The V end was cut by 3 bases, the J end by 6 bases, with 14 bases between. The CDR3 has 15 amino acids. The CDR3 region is CASSFTGRVAGELFF. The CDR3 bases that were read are TGTGCCAGCAGTTTCACAGGGAGGGTTGCCGGGGAG.

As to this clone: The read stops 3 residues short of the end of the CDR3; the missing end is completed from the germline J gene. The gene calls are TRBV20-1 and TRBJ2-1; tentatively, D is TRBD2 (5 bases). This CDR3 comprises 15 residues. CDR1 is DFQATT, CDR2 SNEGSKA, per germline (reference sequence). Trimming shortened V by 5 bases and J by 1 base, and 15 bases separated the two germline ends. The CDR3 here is CSAHHGVSSYNEQFF. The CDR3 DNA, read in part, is TGCAGTGCTCACCACGGGGTTAGTTCCTACAATGAG.

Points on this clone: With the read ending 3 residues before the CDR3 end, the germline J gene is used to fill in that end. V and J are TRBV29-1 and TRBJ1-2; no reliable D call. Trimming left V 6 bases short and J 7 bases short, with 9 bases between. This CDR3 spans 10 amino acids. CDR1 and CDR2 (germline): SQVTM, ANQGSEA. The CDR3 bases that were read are TGCAGCGTAATTGGCGGTGGC. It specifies CSVIGGG. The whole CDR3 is CSVIGGGYTF.

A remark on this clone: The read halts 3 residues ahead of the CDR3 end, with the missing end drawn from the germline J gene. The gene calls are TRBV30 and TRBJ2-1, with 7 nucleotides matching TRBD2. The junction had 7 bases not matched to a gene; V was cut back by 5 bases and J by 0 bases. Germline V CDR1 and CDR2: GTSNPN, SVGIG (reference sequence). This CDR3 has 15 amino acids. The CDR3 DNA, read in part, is TGTGCCTGGGAAATGGGCGGGGGCTCCTACAATGAG. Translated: CAWEMGGGSYNE. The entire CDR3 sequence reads CAWEMGGGSYNEQFF.

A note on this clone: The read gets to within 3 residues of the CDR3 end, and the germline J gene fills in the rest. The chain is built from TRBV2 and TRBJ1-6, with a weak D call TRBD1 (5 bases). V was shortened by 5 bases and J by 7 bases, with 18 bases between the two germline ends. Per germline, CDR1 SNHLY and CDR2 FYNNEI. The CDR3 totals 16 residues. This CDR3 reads CASSYRQFPWNSPLHF. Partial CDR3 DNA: TGTGCCAGCAGTTACCGACAGTTTCCTTGGAATTCACCC.

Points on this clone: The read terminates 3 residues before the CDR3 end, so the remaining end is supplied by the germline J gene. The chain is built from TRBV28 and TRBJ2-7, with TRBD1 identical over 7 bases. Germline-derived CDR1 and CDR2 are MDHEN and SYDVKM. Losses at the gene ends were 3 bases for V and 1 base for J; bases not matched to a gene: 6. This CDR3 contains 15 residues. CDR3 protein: CASSFYRGNSYEQYF. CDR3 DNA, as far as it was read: TGTGCCAGCAGTTTCTACAGGGGAAATTCCTACGAG.

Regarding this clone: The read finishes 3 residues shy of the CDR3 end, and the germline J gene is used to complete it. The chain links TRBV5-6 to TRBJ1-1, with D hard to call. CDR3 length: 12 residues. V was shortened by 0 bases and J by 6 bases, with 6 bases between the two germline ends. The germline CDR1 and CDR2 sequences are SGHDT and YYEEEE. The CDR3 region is CASSLVTAEAFF. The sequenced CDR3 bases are TGTGCCAGCAGCTTGGTAACAGCTGAA.

The sequenced part of the CDR3 DNA is TGTGCCAGCTCACTTAATTCCCCGAACACTGAA. Translated: CASSLNSPNTE. The whole CDR3 protein reads CASSLNSPNTEAFF. V gene TRBV18 combines with J gene TRBJ1-1; D gene unclear. Read coverage stops 3 residues before the CDR3 terminus; the germline J gene supplies the remainder. The V end lost 4 bases, the J end lost 1 base, and 10 bases lay between the germline ends. Germline-derived CDR1 and CDR2 are KGHSH and LQKENI. The CDR3 totals 14 residues.

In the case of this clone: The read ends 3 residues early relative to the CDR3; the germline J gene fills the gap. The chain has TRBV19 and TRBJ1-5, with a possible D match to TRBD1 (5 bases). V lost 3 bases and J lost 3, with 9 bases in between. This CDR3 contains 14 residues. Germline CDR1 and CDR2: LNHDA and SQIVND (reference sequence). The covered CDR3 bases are TGTGCCAGTAGTATCAGGGATACCAATCAGCCC. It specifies CASSIRDTNQP. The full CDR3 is CASSIRDTNQPQHF.

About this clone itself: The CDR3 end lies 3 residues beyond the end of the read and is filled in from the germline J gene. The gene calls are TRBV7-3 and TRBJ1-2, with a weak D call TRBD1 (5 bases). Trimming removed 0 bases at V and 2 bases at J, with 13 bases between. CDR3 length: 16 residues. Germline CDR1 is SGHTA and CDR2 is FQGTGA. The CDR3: CASSLTHDRTNYGYTF. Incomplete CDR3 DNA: TGTGCCAGCAGCTTAACGCATGACAGAACGAACTATGGC.

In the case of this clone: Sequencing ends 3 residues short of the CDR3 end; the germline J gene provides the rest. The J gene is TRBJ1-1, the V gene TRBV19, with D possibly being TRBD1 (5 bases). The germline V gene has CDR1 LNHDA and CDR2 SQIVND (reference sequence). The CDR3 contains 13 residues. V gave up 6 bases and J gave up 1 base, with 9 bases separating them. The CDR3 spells CASRTTANTEAFF. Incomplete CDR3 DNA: TGTGCCAGTAGGACGACAGCGAACACTGAA.

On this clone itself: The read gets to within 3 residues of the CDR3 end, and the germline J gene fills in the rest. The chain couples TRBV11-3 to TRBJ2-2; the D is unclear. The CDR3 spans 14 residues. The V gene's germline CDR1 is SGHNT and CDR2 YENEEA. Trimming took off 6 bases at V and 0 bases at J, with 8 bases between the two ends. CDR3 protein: CASRVAANTGELFF. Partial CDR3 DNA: TGTGCCAGCAGAGTGGCCGCGAACACCGGGGAG. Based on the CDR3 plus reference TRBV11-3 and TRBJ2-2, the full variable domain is EAGVVQSPRYKIIEKKQPVAFWCNPISGHNTLYWYLQNLGQGPELLIRYENEEAVDDSQLPKDRFSAERLKGVDSTLKIQPAELGDSAVYLCASRVAANTGELFFGEGSRLTVL.

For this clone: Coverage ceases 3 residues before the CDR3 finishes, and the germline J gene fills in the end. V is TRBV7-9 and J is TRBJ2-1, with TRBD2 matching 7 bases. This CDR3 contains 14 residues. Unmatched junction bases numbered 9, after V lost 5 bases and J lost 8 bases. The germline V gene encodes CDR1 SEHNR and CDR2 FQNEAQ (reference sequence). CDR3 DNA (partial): TGTGCCAGCAGCCCGACTTTGACTAGCTATGAG. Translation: CASSPTLTSYE. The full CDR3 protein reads CASSPTLTSYEQFF.

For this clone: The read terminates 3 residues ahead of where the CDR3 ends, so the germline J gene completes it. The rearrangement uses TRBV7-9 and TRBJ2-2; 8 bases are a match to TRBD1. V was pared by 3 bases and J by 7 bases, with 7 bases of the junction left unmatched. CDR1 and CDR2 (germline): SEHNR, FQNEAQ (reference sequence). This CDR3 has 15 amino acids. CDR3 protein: CASSFSQGAFGELFF. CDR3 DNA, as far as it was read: TGTGCCAGCAGCTTTTCCCAGGGGGCATTCGGGGAG.

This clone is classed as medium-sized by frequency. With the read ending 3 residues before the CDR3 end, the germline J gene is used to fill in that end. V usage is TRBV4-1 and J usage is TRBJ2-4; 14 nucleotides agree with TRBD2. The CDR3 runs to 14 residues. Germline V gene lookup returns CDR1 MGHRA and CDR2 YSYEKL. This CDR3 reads CASSLSGTSGSQYF. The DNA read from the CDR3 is TGCGCCAGCAGCCTATCAGGGACTAGCGGGAGT.

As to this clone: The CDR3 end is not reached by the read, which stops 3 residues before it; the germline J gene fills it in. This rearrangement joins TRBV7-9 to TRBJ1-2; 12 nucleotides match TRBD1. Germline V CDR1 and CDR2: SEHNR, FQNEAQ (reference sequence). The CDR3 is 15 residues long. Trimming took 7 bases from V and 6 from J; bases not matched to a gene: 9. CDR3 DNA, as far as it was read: TGTGCCAGCACCCCTACCGGGACAGGGGGCGATGGC. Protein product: CASTPTGTGGDG. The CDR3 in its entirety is CASTPTGTGGDGYTF.

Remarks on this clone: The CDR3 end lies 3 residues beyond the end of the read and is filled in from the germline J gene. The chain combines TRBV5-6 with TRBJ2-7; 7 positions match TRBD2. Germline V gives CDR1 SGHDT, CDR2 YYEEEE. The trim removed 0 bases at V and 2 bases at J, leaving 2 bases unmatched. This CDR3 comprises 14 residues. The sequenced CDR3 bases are TGTGCCAGCAGCTTGGACCTAGCGGCCTACGAG. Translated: CASSLDLAAYE. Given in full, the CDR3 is CASSLDLAAYEQYF.

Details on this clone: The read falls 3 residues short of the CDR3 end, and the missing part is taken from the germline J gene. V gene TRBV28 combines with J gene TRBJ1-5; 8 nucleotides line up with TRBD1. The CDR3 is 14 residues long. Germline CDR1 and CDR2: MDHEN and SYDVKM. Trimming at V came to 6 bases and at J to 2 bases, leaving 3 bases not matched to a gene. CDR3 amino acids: CASSPGGRNQPQHF. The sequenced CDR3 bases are TGTGCCAGCAGCCCAGGGGGCCGCAATCAGCCC. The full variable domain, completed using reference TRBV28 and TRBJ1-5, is DVKVTQSSRYLVKRTGEKVFLECVQDMDHENMFWYRQDPGLGLRLIYFSYDVKMKEKGDIPEGYSVSREKKERFSLILESASTNQTSMYLCASSPGGRNQPQHFGDGTRLSIL.

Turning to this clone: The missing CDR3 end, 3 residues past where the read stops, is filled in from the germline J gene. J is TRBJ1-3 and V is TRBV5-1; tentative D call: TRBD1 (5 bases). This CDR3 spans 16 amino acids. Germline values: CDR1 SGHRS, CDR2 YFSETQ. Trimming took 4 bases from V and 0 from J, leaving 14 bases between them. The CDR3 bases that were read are TGCGCCAGCAGCCCCTGGACACCTAGCTCTGGAAACACC. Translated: CASSPWTPSSGNT. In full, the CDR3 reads CASSPWTPSSGNTIYF.

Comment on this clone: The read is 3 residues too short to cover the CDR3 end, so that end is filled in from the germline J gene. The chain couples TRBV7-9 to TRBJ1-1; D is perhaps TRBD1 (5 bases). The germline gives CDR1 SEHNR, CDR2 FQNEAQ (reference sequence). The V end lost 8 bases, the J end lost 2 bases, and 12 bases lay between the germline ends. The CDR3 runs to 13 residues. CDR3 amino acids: CASWGDVNTEAFF. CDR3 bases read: TGTGCCAGCTGGGGGGACGTAAACACTGAA.

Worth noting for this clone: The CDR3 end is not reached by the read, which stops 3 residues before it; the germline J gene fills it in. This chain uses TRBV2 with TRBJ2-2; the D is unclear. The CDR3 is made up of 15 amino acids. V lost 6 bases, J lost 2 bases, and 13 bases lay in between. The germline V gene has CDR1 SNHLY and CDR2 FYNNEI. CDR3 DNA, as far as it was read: TGTGCCAGCAGGAGGTCGAGACAAAACACCGGGGAG. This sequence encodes CASRRSRQNTGE. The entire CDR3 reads CASRRSRQNTGELFF.

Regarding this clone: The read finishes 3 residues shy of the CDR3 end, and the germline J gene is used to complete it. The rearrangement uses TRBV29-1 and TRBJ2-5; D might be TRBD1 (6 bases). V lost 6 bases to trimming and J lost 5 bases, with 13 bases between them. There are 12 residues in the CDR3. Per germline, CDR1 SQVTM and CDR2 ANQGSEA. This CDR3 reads CSVRTDFETQYF. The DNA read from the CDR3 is TGCAGCGTACGGACAGATTTTGAGACC.

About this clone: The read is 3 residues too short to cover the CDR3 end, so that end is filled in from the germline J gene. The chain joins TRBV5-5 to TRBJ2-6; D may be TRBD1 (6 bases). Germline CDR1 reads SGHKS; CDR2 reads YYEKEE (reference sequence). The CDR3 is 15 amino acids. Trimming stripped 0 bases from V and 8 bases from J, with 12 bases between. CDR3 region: CASSLEGGGPNVLTF. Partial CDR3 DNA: TGTGCCAGCAGCTTGGAAGGGGGTGGCCCCAACGTC.